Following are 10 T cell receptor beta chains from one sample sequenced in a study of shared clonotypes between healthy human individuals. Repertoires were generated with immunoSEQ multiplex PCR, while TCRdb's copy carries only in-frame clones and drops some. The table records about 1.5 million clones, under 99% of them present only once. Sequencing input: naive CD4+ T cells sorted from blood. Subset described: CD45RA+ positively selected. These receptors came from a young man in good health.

The CDR3 coding sequence is TGTGCCAGCAGCGCTTGGACAGGAGACAATGAGCAGTTCTTC. It specifies CASSAWTGDNEQFF. The chain carries TRBV9 and TRBJ2-1; 7 bases map to TRBD1. The CDR3 runs to 14 residues. Germline-derived CDR1 and CDR2 are SGDLS and YYNGEE. V shed 3 bases, J shed 5 bases, and the junction held 5 bases outside the gene matches.

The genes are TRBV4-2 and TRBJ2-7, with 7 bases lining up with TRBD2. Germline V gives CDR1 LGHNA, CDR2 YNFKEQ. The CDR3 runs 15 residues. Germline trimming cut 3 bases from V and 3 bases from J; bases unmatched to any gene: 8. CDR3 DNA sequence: TGTGCCAGCAGCCATAGCAGGGAGGGAAACTACGAGCAGTACTTC. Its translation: CASSHSREGNYEQYF.

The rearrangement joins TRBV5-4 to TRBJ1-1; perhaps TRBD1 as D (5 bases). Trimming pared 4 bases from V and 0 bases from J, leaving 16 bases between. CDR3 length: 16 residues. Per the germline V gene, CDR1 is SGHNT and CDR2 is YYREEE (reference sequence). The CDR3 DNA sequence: TGTGCCAGCAGCGGGACCGCCGGGGATGTGAACACTGAAGCTTTCTTT. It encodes CASSGTAGDVNTEAFF.

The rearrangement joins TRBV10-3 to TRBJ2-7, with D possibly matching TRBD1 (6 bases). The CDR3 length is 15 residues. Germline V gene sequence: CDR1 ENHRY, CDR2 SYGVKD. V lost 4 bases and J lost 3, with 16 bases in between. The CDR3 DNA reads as TGTGCCATCAGTGGGGGGCCGGGACATGACTACGAGCAGTACTTC. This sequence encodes CAISGGPGHDYEQYF.

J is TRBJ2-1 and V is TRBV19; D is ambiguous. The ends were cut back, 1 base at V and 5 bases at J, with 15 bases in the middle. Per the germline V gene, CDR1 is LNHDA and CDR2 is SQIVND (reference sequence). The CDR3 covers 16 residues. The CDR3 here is CASSIGVTPRHNEQFF. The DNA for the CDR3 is TGTGCCAGTAGTATAGGTGTGACACCTAGACACAATGAGCAGTTCTTC.

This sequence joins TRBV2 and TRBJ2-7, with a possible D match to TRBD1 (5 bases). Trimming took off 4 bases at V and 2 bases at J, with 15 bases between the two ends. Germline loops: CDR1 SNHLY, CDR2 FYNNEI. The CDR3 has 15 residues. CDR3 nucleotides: TGTGCCAGCAGTGGGGGCGCGAAGTCCGCCTACGAGCAGTACTTC. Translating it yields CASSGGAKSAYEQYF. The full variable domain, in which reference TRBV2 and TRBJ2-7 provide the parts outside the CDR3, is EPEVTQTPSHQVTQMGQEVILRCVPISNHLYFYWYRQILGQKVEFLVSFYNNEISEKSEIFDDQFSVERPDGSNFTLKIRSTKLEDSAMYFCASSGGAKSAYEQYFGPGTRLTVT.

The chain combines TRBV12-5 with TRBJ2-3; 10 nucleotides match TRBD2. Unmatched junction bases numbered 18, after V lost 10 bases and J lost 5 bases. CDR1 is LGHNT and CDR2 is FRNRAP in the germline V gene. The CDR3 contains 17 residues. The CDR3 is CATSLRTSGISGDTQYF. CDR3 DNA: TGTGCTACGTCCCTTCGAACTAGCGGGATTTCCGGAGATACGCAGTATTTT. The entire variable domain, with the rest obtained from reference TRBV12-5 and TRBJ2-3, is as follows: DARVTQTPRHKVTEMGQEVTMRCQPILGHNTVFWYRQTMMQGLELLAYFRNRAPLDDSGMPKDRFSAEMPDATLATLKIQPSEPRDSAVYFCATSLRTSGISGDTQYFGPGTRLTVL.

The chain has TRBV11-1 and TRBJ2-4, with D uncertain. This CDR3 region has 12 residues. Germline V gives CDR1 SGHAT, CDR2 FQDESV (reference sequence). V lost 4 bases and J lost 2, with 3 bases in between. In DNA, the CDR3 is TGTGCCAGCAGCTCCTCCAAAAACATTCAGTACTTC. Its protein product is CASSSSKNIQYF.

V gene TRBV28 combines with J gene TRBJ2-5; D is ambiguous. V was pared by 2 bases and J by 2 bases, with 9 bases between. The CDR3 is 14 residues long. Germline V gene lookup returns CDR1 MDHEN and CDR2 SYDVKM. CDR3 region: CASSLRARQETQYF. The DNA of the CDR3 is TGTGCCAGCAGTTTAAGGGCCCGACAAGAGACCCAGTACTTC.

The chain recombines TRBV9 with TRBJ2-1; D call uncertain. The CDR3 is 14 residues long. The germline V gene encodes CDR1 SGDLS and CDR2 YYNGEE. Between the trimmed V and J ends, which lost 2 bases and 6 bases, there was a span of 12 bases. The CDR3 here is CASSVRSEINEQFF. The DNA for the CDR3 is TGTGCCAGCAGCGTCCGATCCGAAATCAATGAGCAGTTCTTC.